The present T cell receptor (beta chain) was sequenced within a study of T cell responses to AZD1222 COVID-19 vaccine. Study-wide points: The donor cohort was predominantly white British with a female majority, and clonal diversity may have been underestimated. With dominance at 160-218 and 743-854, vaccine-associated CD4 TCRs spanned spike. Repertoire collection took place solely once the T cell response had peaked.

TCRdb's copy holds only in-frame clones and misses some; the assay was immunoSEQ multiplex PCR. The sample yields 84,000 or so clones, about 85% seen once. Turning to this clone: Its target is not known.

V lost 2 bases, J lost 4 bases, and 12 bases lay in between. The CDR3 runs to 15 residues. Germline CDR1 is SGHTA and CDR2 is FQGTGA. Here the sequenced sample was peripheral blood, taken on day 0 of AZD1222 vaccination. J is TRBJ1-3 and V is TRBV7-3; TRBD1 might be the D (5 bases). This receptor was identified in an adult in good health. This CDR3 is CASSLAQGDGNTIYF. For the CDR3, the DNA is TGTGCCAGCAGCTTAGCCCAGGGCGACGGAAACACCATATATTTT.